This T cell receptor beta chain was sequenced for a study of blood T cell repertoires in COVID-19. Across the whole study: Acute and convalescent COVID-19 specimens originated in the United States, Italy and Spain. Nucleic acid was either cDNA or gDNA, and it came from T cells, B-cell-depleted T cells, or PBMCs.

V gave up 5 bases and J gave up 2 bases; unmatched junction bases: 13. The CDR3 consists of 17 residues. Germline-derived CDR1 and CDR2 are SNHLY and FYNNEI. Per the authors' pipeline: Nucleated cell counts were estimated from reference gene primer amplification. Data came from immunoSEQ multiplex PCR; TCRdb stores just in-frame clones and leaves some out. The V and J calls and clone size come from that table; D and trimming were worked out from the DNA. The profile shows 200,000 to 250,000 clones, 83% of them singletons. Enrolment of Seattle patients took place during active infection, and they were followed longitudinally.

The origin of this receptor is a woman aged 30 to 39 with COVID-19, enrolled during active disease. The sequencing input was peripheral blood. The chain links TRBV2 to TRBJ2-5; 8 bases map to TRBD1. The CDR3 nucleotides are TGTGCCAGCAGTCCTCGCGACAGGGGACTCCCTCAAGAGACCCAGTACTTC. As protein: CASSPRDRGLPQETQYF.